Following are 18 T cell receptor beta chains from one sample sequenced in a study of tumor and adjacent non-tumor tissue in lung cancer. TCRbeta libraries were built with three rounds of nested PCR, modified from ARM-PCR. TCRdb redid the calling of the multiplex PCR reads with MiXCR, one entry per CDR3 protein. The sample has about 200,000 distinct CDR3 sequences; 71% are singletons. No cell sorting was done before RNA was extracted from the tissue. Sample: lung tumor tissue. The receptors were gathered from a man aged 60 to 69 with non-small cell lung cancer.

As concerns this clonotype: The germline gene is not matched at one end of the junction; a read error may be the cause. The chain joins TRBV11-2 to TRBJ2-1; D perhaps matches TRBD2 (7 bases). Germline assignment: CDR1 SGHAT and CDR2 FQNNGV. The CDR3 extends over 15 amino acids. The CDR3: CASSSGAGDGNEQFF. CDR3 DNA sequence: TGTGCCAGCAGCTCAGGGGCGGGGGACGGTAATGAGCAATTCTTC.

On this clonotype itself: A much bigger clone sits one base away, suggesting this may be a read error. The chain joins TRBV20-1 to TRBJ2-7; TRBD1 is a possible D gene (5 bases). CDR3 length: 16 residues. Germline V CDR1 and CDR2: DFQATT, SNEGSKA (reference sequence). The V and J ends lost 3 bases and 3 bases respectively, with 21 bases between them. CDR3 DNA: TGCAGTGCTAGGCAGGTAACAAGGGGCGGCGTCTACGAGCAGTACTTC. Protein product: CSARQVTRGGVYEQYF.

As regards this clonotype: Because the CDR3 is missing its conserved closing phenylalanine or tryptophan, this is likely a read error. V gene TRBV20-1 combines with J gene TRBJ2-7, with D possibly matching TRBD2 (7 bases). This CDR3 is 17 amino acids long. The germline CDR1 and CDR2 sequences are DFQATT and SNEGSKA (reference sequence). CDR3 protein: CGARDRRGGTSTYEQYL. CDR3 coding DNA: TGCGGTGCTAGAGATCGGAGGGGGGGCACAAGCACCTACGAGCAGTACTTA.

Concerning this clonotype: Its ends do not fully match the called genes, so a read error is possible. The chain carries TRBV4-3 and TRBJ2-5; no definite D call. This CDR3 is 15 amino acids long. From germline, CDR1 is LGHNA and CDR2 YSLEER. CDR3 sequence reads: CTSSQQKSIGETQYF. In nucleotides, the CDR3 is TGCACCAGCAGCCAGCAGAAGTCCATCGGGGAGACCCAGTACTTC.

This clonotype was seen only once. With a much larger clone just one base away, this may be a read error. The gene calls are TRBV20-1 and TRBJ1-5, with D possibly TRBD1 on 5 matching bases. The V gene's germline CDR1 is DFQATT and CDR2 SNEGSKA (reference sequence). The CDR3 totals 13 residues. CDR3 protein: CSATQGLNQPQLF. CDR3 DNA sequence: TGCAGTGCCACTCAGGGCCTCAATCAGCCCCAGCTTTTT.

This chain joins TRBV5-6 and TRBJ2-5, with TRBD2 matching 13 bases. CDR3 length equals 16 residues. Trimming cost V 0 bases and J 4 bases; bases outside gene matches: 3. In germline, CDR1 is SGHDT, CDR2 YYEEEE. The CDR3 spells CASSLGTSGSRETQYF. In DNA form, the CDR3 reads TGTGCCAGCAGCTTGGGGACTAGCGGGAGTAGAGAGACCCAGTACTTC.

As DNA, the CDR3 is TGTGCCAGCAGCTTATGCGGAGTGAACACTGAAGCTTTCTTT. Protein: CASSLCGVNTEAFF. The chain couples TRBV11-3 to TRBJ1-1; the D is unclear. From germline, CDR1 is SGHNT and CDR2 YENEEA. The CDR3 sequence is 14 residues long. The V end lost 2 bases, the J end lost 0 bases, and 7 bases lay between the germline ends. The full variable domain, rest sourced from reference TRBV11-3 and TRBJ1-1, is EAGVVQSPRYKIIEKKQPVAFWCNPISGHNTLYWYLQNLGQGPELLIRYENEEAVDDSQLPKDRFSAERLKGVDSTLKIQPAELGDSAVYLCASSLCGVNTEAFFGQGTRLTVV.

Notes on this clonotype: One end of the junction does not line up with germline, which may come from a read error. This sequence joins TRBV11-2 and TRBJ1-1; maybe TRBD1 (6 bases). Per the germline V gene, CDR1 is SGHAT and CDR2 is FQNNGV. This CDR3 is 14 amino acids long. The DNA for the CDR3 is TGTGCCGGCAGCCCGGGACGGGGGCTGAAAGAAGCTTTCTTT. Amino acids: CAGSPGRGLKEAFF.

As for this clonotype: The junction and the germline gene differ at one end; a read error may be behind it. The rearrangement uses TRBV6-1 and TRBJ2-2; 9 nucleotides agree with TRBD2. The CDR3 has 16 residues. Germline values: CDR1 MNHNS, CDR2 SASEGT. The CDR3 DNA follows: TGTGCCAGCAATGAATGGCGGGGGGGCCAAACCTGGGAGCTGTTTTTT. Protein product: CASNEWRGGQTWELFF.

The chain links TRBV6-5 to TRBJ2-7; tentative D call: TRBD2 (5 bases). The V end was cut by 5 bases, the J end by 11 bases, with 28 bases between. CDR3 size: 16 residues. The germline V gene has CDR1 MNHEY and CDR2 SVGAGI. CDR3 region: CASSPLGKRTAYEKYF. CDR3 coding DNA: TGTGCCAGCAGTCCCCTGGGGAAGCGGACTGCCTACGAAAAGTACTTC.

In regard to this clonotype: A read error may be the cause here, since a much bigger clone is one base away. V gene TRBV6-6 combines with J gene TRBJ1-1; TRBD1 matches 7 bases. The V gene end was trimmed by 5 bases and the J gene end by 4 bases; junction bases not matched to a gene: 10. The CDR3 is 15 amino acids. Germline CDR1 and CDR2: MNHNY and SVGAGI (reference sequence). This CDR3 reads CASSTTGDAGTEAFF. CDR3 coding DNA: TGTGCCAGCAGTACCACAGGGGACGCGGGCACTGAAGCTTTCTTT.

A word on this clonotype: Its ends do not fully match the called genes, so a read error is possible. CDR3 DNA: TGTCCCAGAAGCTTAGCGTACGGTTATGGCTACACCTTC. Protein product: CPRSLAYGYGYTF. This rearrangement joins TRBV11-2 to TRBJ1-2; D not resolved. Germline V gene sequence: CDR1 SGHAT, CDR2 FQNNGV. This CDR3 spans 13 amino acids.

Written as DNA, the CDR3 is TGCAGTGCTAGTAGGACAGGGATCATTGAAGCTTTCTTT. Translation: CSASRTGIIEAFF. This sequence joins TRBV20-1 and TRBJ1-1; 8 bases are a match to TRBD1. V was clipped by 3 bases and J by 7 bases; unmatched bases: 7. Germline V CDR1 and CDR2: DFQATT, SNEGSKA (reference sequence). The CDR3 runs 13 residues.

Note on this clonotype: One end of the junction is discordant with germline, which a read error may explain. This rearrangement joins TRBV20-1 to TRBJ2-3; D gene ambiguous. The V gene's germline CDR1 is DFQATT and CDR2 SNEGSKA (reference sequence). This CDR3 is 15 amino acids long. In nucleotides, the CDR3 is TGCAGTGCTAGAGATCATATCTCTGGCACAGATACGCAGTACTTT. This codes for CSARDHISGTDTQYF.

In the case of this clonotype: It may be a read error: a sequence one base away is much more abundant. The chain carries TRBV6-5 and TRBJ2-1; D uncertain. Germline loops: CDR1 MNHEY, CDR2 SVGAGI. The CDR3 is 10 amino acids. The CDR3 sequence: CSSPKIEQFF. The CDR3 region has the DNA TGTTCCAGCCCCAAAATTGAGCAGTTCTTC.

This chain uses TRBV12-3 or TRBV12-4 with TRBJ1-1; a possible D gene is TRBD1 (5 bases). CDR3 size: 12 residues. Trimming pared 4 bases from V and 5 bases from J, leaving 8 bases between. CDR3 DNA sequence: TGTGCCAGCAGTTCCTGGGGGACTGAAGCTTTCTTT. Protein product: CASSSWGTEAFF.

The table lists this clonotype with a few counts. One end of the junction varies from germline; a read error may be responsible. CDR3 coding DNA: TGTGCCAGCAGCCCCACGGCAGGGGGAGATACGCGGTATTTT. As protein: CASSPTAGGDTRYF. V is TRBV11-2 and J is TRBJ2-3, with TRBD1 identical over 7 bases. Germline loops: CDR1 SGHAT, CDR2 FQNNGV. The CDR3 extends over 14 amino acids.

Worth noting for this clonotype: A much more abundant neighbour one base away suggests this may be a read error. The chain recombines TRBV11-1 with TRBJ1-2; D is ambiguous. Trimming took off 5 bases at V and 7 bases at J, with 11 bases between the two ends. CDR3 length: 12 residues. CDR1 is SGHAT and CDR2 is FQDESV in the germline V gene (reference sequence). CDR3 residues: CASSTEGAGYTF. The CDR3 region has the DNA TGTGCCAGCAGCACAGAGGGTGCTGGCTACACCTTC.